A selection of T cell receptor beta chains follows, all from one sample in a study of beta chain features in type 1 diabetes. Using immunoSEQ multiplex PCR, the repertoire was profiled, and TCRdb retains in-frame clones only, with some absent. The sample records about 340,000 clones, over 7% being singletons. The source material was central memory CD4+ T cells from blood. Receptors were obtained from a man aged 25-40 years with type 1 diabetes. The CDR3 runs from the conserved cysteine through the conserved F or W. The D gene is left open where the match is weak. Clone size is given for some rows only: seen once, a few or many times, or a class if the clone is expanded.

j_call clone_size d_call v_call cdr3_length cdr3_nt cdr3_aa
TRBJ2-5 . . TRBV7-6 13 TGTGCCAGCAGCTTTGGGGTGAAAGAGACCCAGTACTTC CASSFGVKETQYF
TRBJ1-5 . . TRBV6-5 14 TGTGCCAGCAGTTACACGGGGGAACACCAGCCCCAGCATTTT CASSYTGEHQPQHF
TRBJ1-2 . . TRBV28 16 TGTGCCAGCAGTCCTCTGGGCTCGTGGGGATTCTATGGCTACACCTTC CASSPLGSWGFYGYTF
TRBJ2-1 . . TRBV7-2 14 TGTGCCAGCAGCCTCGGGACTGCCGCCGATGAGCAGTTCTTC CASSLGTAADEQFF
TRBJ1-6 . . TRBV7-6 16 TGTGCCAGCAGCCTCTCCCCAGCAGCTTATAATTCACCCCTCCACTTT CASSLSPAAYNSPLHF
TRBJ2-3 . . TRBV12-5 14 TGTGCTAGTGGTTTAACAGGGAGCACAGATACGCAGTATTTT CASGLTGSTDTQYF
TRBJ2-3 . TRBD2 TRBV29-1 18 TGCAGCGTTGAAGATCCAAGACTAGCGGCCCGAAGCACAGATACGCAGTATTTT CSVEDPRLAARSTDTQYF
TRBJ1-2 . . TRBV27 14 TGTGCCAGCAGTTTATGGGGGTCTGACTATGGCTACACCTTC CASSLWGSDYGYTF
TRBJ2-5 . TRBD1 TRBV5-1 16 TGCGCCAGCAGCTCTCAAGGACAGGGGGCGCCTGGGACCCAGTACTTC CASSSQGQGAPGTQYF
TRBJ1-6 . . TRBV6-5 16 TGTGCCAGCAGTTACTGGGGGTCGGGCCCTGAATCACCCCTCCACTTT CASSYWGSGPESPLHF
TRBJ2-7 few TRBD1 TRBV7-2 14 TGTGCCAGCAGCCGGCGGACAGGGAGCTACGAGCAGTACTTC CASSRRTGSYEQYF
TRBJ1-6 . . TRBV30 13 TGTGCCTGGAAACAGGTCTATAATTCACCCCTCCACTTT CAWKQVYNSPLHF
TRBJ2-5 . . TRBV7-7 16 TGTGCCAGCAGCCTAGGGGTTACGAAGGGCCAAGAGACCCAGTACTTC CASSLGVTKGQETQYF
TRBJ1-2 few . TRBV2 13 TGTGCCAGCAGTGTCTCCAGGGCAAAGGGCTACACCTTC CASSVSRAKGYTF
TRBJ2-3 few TRBD1 TRBV5-1 17 TGCGCCAGCAGCTTAACCCCGACAGGGGGGGGCACAGATACGCAGTATTTT CASSLTPTGGGTDTQYF
TRBJ1-5 . . TRBV18 14 TGTGCCAGCTCACCATGGGAGGGCAATCAGCCCCAGCATTTT CASSPWEGNQPQHF
TRBJ2-3 . . TRBV29-1 12 TGCAGCGTTGAAGAGTCTGCAGATACGCAGTATTTT CSVEESADTQYF
TRBJ1-4 . TRBD1 TRBV7-2 14 TGTGCCAGCAGCCCGGGGACAGATAATGAAAAACTGTTTTTT CASSPGTDNEKLFF
TRBJ2-7 . TRBD1 TRBV28 15 TGTGCCAGCTACCCTCCCGGGACAGAGGCCTACGAGCAGTACTTC CASYPPGTEAYEQYF
TRBJ2-3 . TRBD2 TRBV11-2 15 TGTGCCAGCAGCCGCAGCGGGGGGGGCACAGATACGCAGTATTTT CASSRSGGGTDTQYF
TRBJ2-7 few . TRBV7-2 15 TGTGCCAGCAGCCCTGGCGTGGACAGAAGGCACGAGCAGTACTTC CASSPGVDRRHEQYF
TRBJ1-3 . . TRBV9 14 TGTGCCAGCAGCGTAGCCGGTTCTGGAAACACCATATATTTT CASSVAGSGNTIYF
TRBJ1-6 few . TRBV28 12 TGTGCCAGCACCGCCGGGAATTCACCCCTCCACTTT CASTAGNSPLHF
TRBJ2-3 . . TRBV30 14 TGTGCCTGGAGGTATAAATCTAGCACAGATACGCAGTATTTT CAWRYKSSTDTQYF
TRBJ1-3 . . TRBV2 16 TGTGCCAGCAGTGTAGAAGGGCCTCGCTCTGGAAACACCATATATTTT CASSVEGPRSGNTIYF
TRBJ2-5 . TRBD1 TRBV4-3 15 TGCGCCAGCAGCCTGGGACAGGGCATGTCAGAGACCCAGTACTTC CASSLGQGMSETQYF
TRBJ1-2 few . TRBV14 15 TGTGCCAGCAGCTATCCCGGGACTCCTAACTATGGCTACACCTTC CASSYPGTPNYGYTF
TRBJ1-1 few . TRBV7-9 13 TGTGCCAGCAGAGGGGGATCGGGCACTGAAGCTTTCTTT CASRGGSGTEAFF